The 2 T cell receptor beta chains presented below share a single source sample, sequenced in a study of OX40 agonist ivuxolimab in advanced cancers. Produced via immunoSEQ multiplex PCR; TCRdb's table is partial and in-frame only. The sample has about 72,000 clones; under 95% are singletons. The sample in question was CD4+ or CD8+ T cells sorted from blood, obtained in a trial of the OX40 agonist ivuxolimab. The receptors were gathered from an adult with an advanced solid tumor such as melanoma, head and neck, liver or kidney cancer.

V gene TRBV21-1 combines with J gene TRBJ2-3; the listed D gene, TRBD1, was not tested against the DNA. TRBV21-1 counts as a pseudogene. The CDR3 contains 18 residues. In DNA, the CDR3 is TGTGCCAGCAGCAAAGCCCGAAGACAGGGGAACGACACAGATACGCAGTATTTT. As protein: CASSKARRQGNDTDTQYF.

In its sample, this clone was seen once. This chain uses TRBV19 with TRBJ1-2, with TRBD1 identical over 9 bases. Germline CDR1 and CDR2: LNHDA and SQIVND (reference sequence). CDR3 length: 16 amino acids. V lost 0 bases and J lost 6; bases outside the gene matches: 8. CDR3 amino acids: CASSIDYRGLADGYTF. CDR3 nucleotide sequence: TGTGCCAGTAGTATAGATTACAGGGGGCTTGCGGATGGCTACACCTTC.